This is a list of T cell receptor beta chains from one sample in a study of cytomegalovirus exposure and HLA in healthy donors. Clones were sequenced by immunoSEQ multiplex PCR, and TCRdb holds only the in-frame ones, with some missing. The sample has about 150,000 clones, around 79% seen once. Input material: PBMCs. Receptors originate from a male donor in good health and CMV-seronegative. The CDR3 runs from the conserved cysteine through the conserved F or W. A D gene is named only where the DNA matches it firmly. Where a row states a size, it is once, few, many or the class of an expanded clone; other rows omit it.

cdr3_length clone_size j_call v_call d_call cdr3_nt cdr3_aa
15 . TRBJ2-3 TRBV5-1 TRBD2 TGCGCCAGCAGCTTGGGCGGGAGTCCCCCAGATACGCAGTATTTT CASSLGGSPPDTQYF
14 . TRBJ1-1 TRBV28 . TGTGCCAGCACCCCTTGGGTCTCGGGCACTGAAGCTTTCTTT CASTPWVSGTEAFF
14 . TRBJ1-5 TRBV7-8 . TGTGCCAGCAGCTCGTGGGAGGTGGAACAGCCCCAGCATTTT CASSSWEVEQPQHF
14 . TRBJ2-1 TRBV7-3 . TGTGCCAGCAGCTTGCCTAGCCTGGGCAATGAGCAGTTCTTC CASSLPSLGNEQFF
16 few TRBJ2-7 TRBV5-1 TRBD1 TGCGCCAGCAGCTTGAGGTTCCGGGACAGGGATGGCGAGCAGTACTTC CASSLRFRDRDGEQYF
14 . TRBJ2-7 TRBV10-3 TRBD2 TGTGCCAGCAGTGGGAGTAGCGGGAGCGACGAGCAGTACTTC CASSGSSGSDEQYF
15 . TRBJ1-1 TRBV2 . TGTGCCAGCAGTGGTGAGCTCGATCGGAACACTGAAGCTTTCTTT CASSGELDRNTEAFF
13 . TRBJ2-7 TRBV11-3 TRBD1 TGTGCCAGCAGCCTCGACAGGGACTACGAGCAGTACTTC CASSLDRDYEQYF
16 once TRBJ1-1 TRBV25-1 TRBD1 TGTGCCAGCAGTGAATATAACAGGGGAGGGAACACTGAAGCTTTCTTT CASSEYNRGGNTEAFF
17 . TRBJ2-5 TRBV7-2 TRBD1 TGTGCCAGCAGCTTAGCACAAGCAGGGACAGGGATAGAGACCCAGTACTTC CASSLAQAGTGIETQYF
14 . TRBJ1-2 TRBV2 . TGTGCCAGCAGTGTGGACAGTGGGGACTATGGCTACACCTTC CASSVDSGDYGYTF
13 once TRBJ1-1 TRBV5-1 . TGCGCCAGCAGCGAGAGGGCCAACACTGAAGCTTTCTTT CASSERANTEAFF
18 . TRBJ1-5 TRBV19 . TGTGCCAGTAACGGTGCGGGGGGTGGACCGTATAGCAATCAGCCCCAGCATTTT CASNGAGGGPYSNQPQHF
13 . TRBJ1-1 TRBV7-9 TRBD1 TGTGCCAGCAGTCAGACAGGGGCAACTGAAGCTTTCTTT CASSQTGATEAFF
16 . TRBJ1-4 TRBV5-1 . TGCGCCAGCAGCGCGTCCTTTTCTGCAACTAATGAAAAACTGTTTTTT CASSASFSATNEKLFF
15 . TRBJ2-1 TRBV23-1 TRBD2 TGCGCCAGCAGTCAACCGGGACTAGGGTACAATGAGCAGTTCTTC CASSQPGLGYNEQFF
15 once TRBJ2-7 TRBV11-1 . TGTGCCAGCAGCTTATCGGTTGGTGTCAACTACGAGCAGTACTTC CASSLSVGVNYEQYF
13 . TRBJ2-2 TRBV14 TRBD2 TGTGCCAGCAGCCCCCAAGCGGGAGGGGAGCTGTTTTTT CASSPQAGGELFF
13 few TRBJ1-2 TRBV25-1 TRBD1 TGTGCCAGCAGTGAGGCAGGGGGCTATGGCTACACCTTC CASSEAGGYGYTF
15 . TRBJ2-2 TRBV2 TRBD2 TGTGCCAGCAGTCGGACTAGCCCTAACACCGGGGAGCTGTTTTTT CASSRTSPNTGELFF
15 . TRBJ2-5 TRBV11-3 . TGTGCCAGCAGCTCTCGGGTGCTATACCAAGAGACCCAGTACTTC CASSSRVLYQETQYF
12 few TRBJ1-2 TRBV6-5 TRBD1 TGTGCCAGCGGGACAGGGGATTATGGCTACACCTTC CASGTGDYGYTF
13 . TRBJ1-5 TRBV6-5 TRBD1 TGTGCCAGCAGAGATACAGGGGATCAGCCCCAGCATTTT CASRDTGDQPQHF